Listed below are T cell receptor beta chains from one sample, sequenced in a study of shared T cell receptors in the human thymus. Profiled with immunoSEQ multiplex PCR; TCRdb holds only in-frame clones, not every one. Among hundreds of thousands of clones, around three quarters were seen once, and the ten largest hold around 0.012%. Separately, the same data were catalogued under a study of human thymus T cells.

The sample was thymocytes. The receptors derive from a boy in the first two years of life with a congenital heart defect. The CDR3 runs from the conserved cysteine through the conserved F or W. D genes are given only for firm matches. Rows may omit the clone size; those that give it use once, few, many or a size class.

v_call	j_call	d_call	clone_size	cdr3_aa	cdr3_nt
TRBV11-2	TRBJ2-7	TRBD2	.	CASSFTSGGFYEQYF	TGTGCCAGCAGCTTCACTAGCGGAGGGTTCTACGAGCAGTACTTC
TRBV27	TRBJ1-5	TRBD1	.	CASRALGTVGQPQHF	TGTGCCAGCCGTGCCCTAGGGACAGTAGGTCAGCCCCAGCATTTT
TRBV6-5	TRBJ2-1	.	few	CASSYSRLSYNEQFF	TGTGCCAGCAGTTACTCGAGACTCAGCTACAATGAGCAGTTCTTC
TRBV27	TRBJ2-7	.	.	CASSPQSAYEQYF	TGTGCCAGCAGTCCCCAGAGCGCCTACGAGCAGTACTTC
TRBV6-5	TRBJ2-7	TRBD1	.	CASSYRDRVKYEQYF	TGTGCCAGCAGTTACCGGGACAGGGTGAAGTACGAGCAGTACTTC
TRBV18	TRBJ2-7	TRBD2	.	CASSPSIRASGNRSSYEQYF	TGTGCCAGCTCACCATCAATCCGGGCTAGCGGGAATCGTAGCTCCTACGAGCAGTACTTC
TRBV4-3	TRBJ2-7	TRBD2	once	CASSRGGGRADEQYF	TGCGCCAGTAGCCGCGGAGGCGGGAGGGCCGACGAGCAGTACTTC
TRBV2	TRBJ2-2	TRBD2	.	CASSEASQRGRAYGELFF	TGTGCCAGCAGTGAAGCGAGTCAAAGAGGGAGGGCGTACGGGGAGCTGTTTTTT
TRBV28	TRBJ1-5	.	.	CASTDSSNQPQHF	TGTGCCAGCACCGACAGTAGCAATCAGCCCCAGCATTTT
TRBV4-3	TRBJ2-1	TRBD2	.	CASSQRRPGLAGVSSYNEQFF	TGCGCCAGCAGCCAACGCAGGCCGGGACTAGCGGGAGTAAGCTCCTACAATGAGCAGTTCTTC
TRBV27	TRBJ1-2	.	.	CASSPTRVRGGYTF	TGTGCCAGCAGTCCCACCAGGGTCAGGGGAGGCTACACCTTC
TRBV7-6	TRBJ1-1	.	few	CASSWPTDLNTEAFF	TGTGCCAGCAGCTGGCCGACAGACTTGAACACTGAAGCTTTCTTT
TRBV7-2	TRBJ2-1	.	once	CASSPEGVRALDNEQFF	TGTGCCAGCAGCCCCGAGGGGGTCCGGGCCCTTGACAATGAGCAGTTCTTC
TRBV6-5	TRBJ2-3	TRBD2	.	CASSYTGLAGGDTQYF	TGTGCCAGCAGTTACACGGGACTAGCGGGTGGAGATACGCAGTATTTT
TRBV7-3	TRBJ2-1	.	.	CASSSGVNEQFF	TGTGCCAGCAGCTCGGGGGTTAATGAGCAGTTCTTC